This TCR beta chain originates from a study of technical replicates of blood from a few donors (TCRdb year 2017). Of note for this clone: What this receptor recognizes is not known. No per-base quality is available; no much larger clone lies one base away.

Library preparation employed the immunoSEQ multiplex PCR assay. TCRdb took this table from immuneACCESS and kept in-frame rearrangements with V and J called. Such tables lack part of the clones; where checked against another copy, unresolved V genes explain under half of the gap, and the rest is unexplained. The sample has about 73,000 clones on record, about 92% of them singletons. The ten top clones hold 0.25% of the sample. The junction shows trimming of 1 base on V and 6 bases on J, and the gene matches do not reach 9 bases of it. The CDR3 measures 15 amino acids from cysteine to phenylalanine. The only DNA kept is the CDR3, 45 bases in frame from the first base. The germline V gene provides CDR1 MGHDK and CDR2 SYGVNS.

The rearrangement combines TRBV25-1 with TRBJ2-7; TRBD2 aligns with 7 central bases. Material for sequencing was T cells isolated from PBMCs. This sequence originates from a human donor in good health. The CDR3 region has the sequence CASSEWGEGMGEQYF. The DNA sequence reads TGTGCCAGCAGTGAATGGGGGGAGGGGATGGGCGAGCAGTACTTC.